This T cell receptor (beta chain) was found in a study of blood T cell repertoires in COVID-19. The wider study: Samples came from the United States, Italy and Spain, spanning acute and convalescent COVID-19.

Clones were read by immunoSEQ multiplex PCR, and TCRdb kept only the in-frame ones, dropping some. The top ten clones hold more than 5% of a sample with roughly 100,000 clones, roughly nine tenths of them seen once. Deletions cut 1 base from V and 4 bases from J, with 4 bases between. Germline V gene lookup returns CDR1 SEHNR and CDR2 FQNEAQ (reference sequence). The CDR3 has 12 residues. The TCR comes from a human donor in a cohort sampled during active COVID-19. The sample consisted of peripheral blood. The chain joins TRBV7-9 to TRBJ2-5; D remains unclear. DNA for the CDR3: TGTGCCAGCAGCTTAGTCGGAGAGACCCAGTACTTC. Its translation is CASSLVGETQYF.